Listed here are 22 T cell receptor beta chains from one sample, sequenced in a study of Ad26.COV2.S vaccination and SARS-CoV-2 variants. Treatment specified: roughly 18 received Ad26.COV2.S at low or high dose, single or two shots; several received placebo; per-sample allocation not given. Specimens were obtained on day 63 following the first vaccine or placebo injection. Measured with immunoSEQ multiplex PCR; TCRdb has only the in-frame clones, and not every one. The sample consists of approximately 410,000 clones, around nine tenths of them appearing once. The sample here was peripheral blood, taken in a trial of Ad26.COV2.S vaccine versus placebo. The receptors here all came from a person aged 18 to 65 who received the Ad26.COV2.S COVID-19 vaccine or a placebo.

The CDR3 here is CSVFLVGLTFTDTQYF. The CDR3 nucleotides are TGCAGCGTTTTTCTTGTGGGACTCACTTTCACAGATACGCAGTATTTT. The chain joins TRBV29-1 to TRBJ2-3; possible D gene TRBD2, 6 bases. Germline V gives CDR1 SQVTM, CDR2 ANQGSEA. V was trimmed by 5 bases and J by 2 bases, leaving 20 bases between them. This CDR3 is built from 16 residues.

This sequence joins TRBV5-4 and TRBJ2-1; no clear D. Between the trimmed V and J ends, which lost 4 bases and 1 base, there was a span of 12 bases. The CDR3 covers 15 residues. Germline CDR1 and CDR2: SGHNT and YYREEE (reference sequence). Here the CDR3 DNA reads TGTGCCAGCAGCGACTCTAGATCATCCTACAATGAGCAGTTCTTC. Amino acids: CASSDSRSSYNEQFF.

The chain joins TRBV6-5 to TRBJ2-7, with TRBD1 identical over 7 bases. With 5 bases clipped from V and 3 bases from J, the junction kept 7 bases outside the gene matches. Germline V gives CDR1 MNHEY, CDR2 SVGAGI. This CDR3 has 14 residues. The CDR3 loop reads CASSPRSGGYEQYF. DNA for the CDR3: TGTGCCAGCAGTCCCCGGTCAGGGGGCTACGAGCAGTACTTC.

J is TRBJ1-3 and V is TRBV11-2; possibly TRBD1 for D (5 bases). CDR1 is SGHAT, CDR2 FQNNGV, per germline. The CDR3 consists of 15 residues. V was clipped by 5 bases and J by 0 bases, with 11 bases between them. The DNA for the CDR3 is TGTGCCAGCAGCGAACAGGTCCACTCTGGAAACACCATATATTTT. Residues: CASSEQVHSGNTIYF.

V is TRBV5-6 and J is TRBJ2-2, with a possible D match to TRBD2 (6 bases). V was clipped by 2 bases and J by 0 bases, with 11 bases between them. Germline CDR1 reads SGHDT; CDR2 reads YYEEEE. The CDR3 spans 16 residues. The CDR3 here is CASSFFGGTNTGELFF. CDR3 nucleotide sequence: TGTGCCAGCAGCTTTTTCGGGGGTACGAACACCGGGGAGCTGTTTTTT.

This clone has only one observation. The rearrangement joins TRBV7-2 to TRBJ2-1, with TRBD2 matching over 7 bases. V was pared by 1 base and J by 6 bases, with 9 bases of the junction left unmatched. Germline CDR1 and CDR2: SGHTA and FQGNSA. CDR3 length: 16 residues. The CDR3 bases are TGTGCCAGCAGCTTAGTTAGCGGCGGGGGTGGCAATGAGCAGTTCTTC. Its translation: CASSLVSGGGGNEQFF.

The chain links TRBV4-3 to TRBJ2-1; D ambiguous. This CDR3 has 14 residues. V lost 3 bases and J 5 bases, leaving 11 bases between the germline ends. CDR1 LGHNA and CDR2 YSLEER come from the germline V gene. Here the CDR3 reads CASSQQLLNNEQFF. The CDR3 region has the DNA TGCGCCAGCAGCCAGCAGCTTCTTAACAATGAGCAGTTCTTC.

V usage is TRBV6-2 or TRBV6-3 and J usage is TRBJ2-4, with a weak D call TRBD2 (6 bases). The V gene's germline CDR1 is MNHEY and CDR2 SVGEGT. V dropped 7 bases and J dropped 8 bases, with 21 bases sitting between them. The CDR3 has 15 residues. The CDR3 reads CASTPDPGWEDIQYF. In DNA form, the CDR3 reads TGTGCCAGCACCCCCGATCCAGGGTGGGAGGACATTCAGTACTTC.

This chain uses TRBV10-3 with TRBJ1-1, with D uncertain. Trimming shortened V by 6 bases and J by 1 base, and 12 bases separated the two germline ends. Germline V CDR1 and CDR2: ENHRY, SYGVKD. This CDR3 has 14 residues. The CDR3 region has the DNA TGTGCCATCAGATCAGGAGATCCGAACACTGAAGCTTTCTTT. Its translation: CAIRSGDPNTEAFF.

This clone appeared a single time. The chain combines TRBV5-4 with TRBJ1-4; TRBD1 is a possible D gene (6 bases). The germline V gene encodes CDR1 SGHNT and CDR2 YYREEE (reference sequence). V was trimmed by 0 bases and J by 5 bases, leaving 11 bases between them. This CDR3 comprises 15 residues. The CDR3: CASSLGAQGNEKLFF. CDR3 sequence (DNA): TGTGCCAGCAGCTTGGGTGCCCAGGGGAATGAAAAACTGTTTTTT.

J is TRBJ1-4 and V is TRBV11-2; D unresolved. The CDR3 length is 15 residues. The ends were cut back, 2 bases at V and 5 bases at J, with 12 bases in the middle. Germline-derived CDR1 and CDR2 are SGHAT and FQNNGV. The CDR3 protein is CASSLLPDLNEKLFF. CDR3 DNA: TGTGCCAGCAGCTTACTTCCGGACCTAAATGAAAAACTGTTTTTT.

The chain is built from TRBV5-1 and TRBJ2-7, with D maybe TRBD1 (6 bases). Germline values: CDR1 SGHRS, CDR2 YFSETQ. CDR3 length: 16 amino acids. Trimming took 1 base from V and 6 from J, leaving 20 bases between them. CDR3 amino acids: CASSLFPTEEGGEQYF. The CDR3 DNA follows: TGCGCCAGCAGCTTGTTCCCTACAGAGGAAGGGGGCGAGCAGTACTTC.

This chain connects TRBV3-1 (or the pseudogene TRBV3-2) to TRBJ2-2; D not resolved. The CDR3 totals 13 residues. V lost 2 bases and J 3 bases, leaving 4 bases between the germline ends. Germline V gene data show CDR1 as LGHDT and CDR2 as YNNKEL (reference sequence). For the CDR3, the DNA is TGTGCCAGCAGCCAAACCGACACCGGGGAGCTGTTTTTT. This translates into CASSQTDTGELFF.

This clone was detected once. The CDR3 DNA reads as TGTGCCAGCAGTAGACAGGGGGGAGGCGGCACTGAAGCTTTCTTT. It specifies CASSRQGGGGTEAFF. V is TRBV2 and J is TRBJ1-1; 9 positions agree with TRBD1. The CDR3 contains 15 residues. Per germline, CDR1 SNHLY and CDR2 FYNNEI. The junction had 8 bases not matched to a gene; V was cut back by 5 bases and J by 4 bases. The complete variable domain, with remaining parts taken from reference TRBV2 and TRBJ1-1, reads EPEVTQTPSHQVTQMGQEVILRCVPISNHLYFYWYRQILGQKVEFLVSFYNNEISEKSEIFDDQFSVERPDGSNFTLKIRSTKLEDSAMYFCASSRQGGGGTEAFFGQGTRLTVV.

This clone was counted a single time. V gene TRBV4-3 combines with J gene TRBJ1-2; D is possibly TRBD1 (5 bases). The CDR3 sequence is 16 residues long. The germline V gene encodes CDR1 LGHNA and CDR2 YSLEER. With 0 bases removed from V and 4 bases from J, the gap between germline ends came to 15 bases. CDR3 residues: CASSQDPGQRPYGYTF. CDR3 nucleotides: TGCGCCAGCAGCCAAGATCCGGGGCAGAGACCCTATGGCTACACCTTC.

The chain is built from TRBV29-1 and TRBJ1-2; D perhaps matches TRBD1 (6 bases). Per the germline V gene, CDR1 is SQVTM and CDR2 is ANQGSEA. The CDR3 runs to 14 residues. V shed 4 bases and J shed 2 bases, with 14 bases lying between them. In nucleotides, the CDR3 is TGCAGCGTTGGAGGACAGAACGTGAACTATGGCTACACCTTC. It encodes CSVGGQNVNYGYTF.

CDR3 loop: CASGLAADTQYF. The CDR3 nucleotides are TGTGCCTCGGGACTAGCGGCAGATACGCAGTATTTT. The chain joins TRBV12-5 to TRBJ2-3; 11 bases fit TRBD2. Looked up from germline, CDR1 is LGHNT and CDR2 is FRNRAP. This CDR3 contains 12 residues.

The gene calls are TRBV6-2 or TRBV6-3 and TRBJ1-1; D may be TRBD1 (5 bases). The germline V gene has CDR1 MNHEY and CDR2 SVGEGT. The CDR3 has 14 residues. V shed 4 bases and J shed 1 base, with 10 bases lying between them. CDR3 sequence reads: CASSSRDPNTEAFF. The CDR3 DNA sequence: TGTGCCAGCAGTTCCAGGGACCCGAACACTGAAGCTTTCTTT.

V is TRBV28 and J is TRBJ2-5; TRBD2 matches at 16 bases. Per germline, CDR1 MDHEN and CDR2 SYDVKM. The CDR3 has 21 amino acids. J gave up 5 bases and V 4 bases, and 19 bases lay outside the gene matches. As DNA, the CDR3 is TGTGCCAGCAGTTCCGGGATCCCGGGACTAGCGGGGGGGCAAATCCGGGAGACCCAGTACTTC. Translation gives CASSSGIPGLAGGQIRETQYF.

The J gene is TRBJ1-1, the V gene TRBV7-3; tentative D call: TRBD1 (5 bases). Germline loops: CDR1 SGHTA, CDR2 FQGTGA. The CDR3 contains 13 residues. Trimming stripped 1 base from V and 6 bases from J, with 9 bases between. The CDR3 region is CASSLNAGAEAFF. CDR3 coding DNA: TGTGCCAGCAGCTTAAATGCGGGGGCTGAAGCTTTCTTT.

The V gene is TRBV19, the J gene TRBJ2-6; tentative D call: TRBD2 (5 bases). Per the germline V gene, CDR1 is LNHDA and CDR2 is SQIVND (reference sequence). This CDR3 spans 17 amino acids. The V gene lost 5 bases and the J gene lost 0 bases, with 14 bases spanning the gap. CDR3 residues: CASSRTFPSSGANVLTF. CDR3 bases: TGTGCCAGTAGTCGGACTTTCCCTAGCTCTGGGGCCAACGTCCTGACTTTC.

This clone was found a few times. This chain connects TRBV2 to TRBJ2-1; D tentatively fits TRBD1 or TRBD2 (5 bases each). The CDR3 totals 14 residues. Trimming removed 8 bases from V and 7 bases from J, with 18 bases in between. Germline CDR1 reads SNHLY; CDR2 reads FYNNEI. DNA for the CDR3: TGTGCCAGCGTCGAAGGGACGGCGATTAATGAGCAGTTCTTC. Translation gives CASVEGTAINEQFF.